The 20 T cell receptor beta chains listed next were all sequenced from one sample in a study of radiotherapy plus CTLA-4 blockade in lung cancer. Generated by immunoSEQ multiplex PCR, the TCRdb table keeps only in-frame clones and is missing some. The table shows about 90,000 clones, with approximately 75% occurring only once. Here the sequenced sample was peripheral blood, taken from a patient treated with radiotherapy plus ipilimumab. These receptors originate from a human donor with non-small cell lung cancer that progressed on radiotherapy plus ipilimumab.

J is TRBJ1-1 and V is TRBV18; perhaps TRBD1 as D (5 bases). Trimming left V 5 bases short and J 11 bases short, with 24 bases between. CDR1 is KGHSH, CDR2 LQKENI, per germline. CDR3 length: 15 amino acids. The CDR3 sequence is CASSEGQGDRILAFF. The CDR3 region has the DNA TGTGCCAGCTCAGAGGGCCAGGGAGATCGGATCCTGGCTTTCTTT.

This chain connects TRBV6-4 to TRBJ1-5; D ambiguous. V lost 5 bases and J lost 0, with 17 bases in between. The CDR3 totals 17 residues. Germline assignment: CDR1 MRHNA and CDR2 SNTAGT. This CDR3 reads CASSQDGYTFSNQPQHF. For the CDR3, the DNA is TGTGCCAGCAGTCAGGACGGCTATACTTTTAGCAATCAGCCCCAGCATTTT.

DNA of the CDR3: TGTGCCAGCAGGCGACAGGGAGTAACGTACAATGAGCAGTTCTTC. It translates to CASRRQGVTYNEQFF. The chain combines TRBV11-2 with TRBJ2-1; 7 bases are a match to TRBD1. Germline CDR1 reads SGHAT; CDR2 reads FQNNGV. This CDR3 region has 15 residues. V shed 6 bases and J 4 bases; nucleotides not matched to a gene: 9.

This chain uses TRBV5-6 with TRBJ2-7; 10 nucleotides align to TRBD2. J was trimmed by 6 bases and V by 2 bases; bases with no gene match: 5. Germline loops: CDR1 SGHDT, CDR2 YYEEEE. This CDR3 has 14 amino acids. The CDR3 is CASSLGLAAGEQYF. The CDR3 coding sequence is TGTGCCAGCAGCTTAGGACTAGCGGCAGGCGAGCAGTACTTC.

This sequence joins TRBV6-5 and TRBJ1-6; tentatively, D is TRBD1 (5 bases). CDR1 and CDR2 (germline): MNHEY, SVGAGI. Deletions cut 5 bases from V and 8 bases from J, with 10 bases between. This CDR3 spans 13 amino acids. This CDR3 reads CASSPGPHSPLHF. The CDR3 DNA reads TGTGCCAGCAGTCCGGGACCGCATTCACCCCTCCACTTT.

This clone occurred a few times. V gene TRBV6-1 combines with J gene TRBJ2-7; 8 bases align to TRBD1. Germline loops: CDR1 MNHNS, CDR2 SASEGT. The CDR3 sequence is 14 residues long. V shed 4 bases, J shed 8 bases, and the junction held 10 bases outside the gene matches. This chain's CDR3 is CASSGTGTFGQQYF. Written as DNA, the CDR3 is TGTGCCAGCAGTGGGACAGGGACTTTTGGGCAGCAGTACTTC.

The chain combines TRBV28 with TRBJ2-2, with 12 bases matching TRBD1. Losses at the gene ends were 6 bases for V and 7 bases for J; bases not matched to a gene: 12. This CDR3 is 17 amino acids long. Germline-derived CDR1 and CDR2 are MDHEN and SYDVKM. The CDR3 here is CASRVGGGQGALGELFF. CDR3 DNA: TGTGCCAGCAGAGTCGGAGGGGGACAGGGGGCCCTCGGGGAGCTGTTTTTT. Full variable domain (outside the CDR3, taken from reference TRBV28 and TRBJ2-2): DVKVTQSSRYLVKRTGEKVFLECVQDMDHENMFWYRQDPGLGLRLIYFSYDVKMKEKGDIPEGYSVSREKKERFSLILESASTNQTSMYLCASRVGGGQGALGELFFGEGSRLTVL.

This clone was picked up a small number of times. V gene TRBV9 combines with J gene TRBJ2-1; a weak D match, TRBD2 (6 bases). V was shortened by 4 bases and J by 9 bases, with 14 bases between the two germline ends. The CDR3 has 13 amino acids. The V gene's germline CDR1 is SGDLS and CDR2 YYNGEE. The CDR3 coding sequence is TGTGCCAGCAGCCAGAGAGGCGGGGTTGAGCAGTTCTTC. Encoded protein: CASSQRGGVEQFF.

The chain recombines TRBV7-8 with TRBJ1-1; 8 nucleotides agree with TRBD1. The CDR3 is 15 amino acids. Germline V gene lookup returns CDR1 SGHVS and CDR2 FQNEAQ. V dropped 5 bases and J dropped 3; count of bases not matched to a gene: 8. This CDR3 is CASSHQGARDTEAFF. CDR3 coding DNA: TGTGCCAGCAGCCACCAGGGGGCGCGGGACACTGAAGCTTTCTTT.

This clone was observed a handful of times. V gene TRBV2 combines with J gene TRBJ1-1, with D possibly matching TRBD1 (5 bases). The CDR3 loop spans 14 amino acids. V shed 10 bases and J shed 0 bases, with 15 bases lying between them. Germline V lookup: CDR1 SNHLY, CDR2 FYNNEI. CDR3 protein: CATRAGRMNTEAFF. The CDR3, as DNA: TGTGCCACCAGGGCAGGGCGAATGAACACTGAAGCTTTCTTT.

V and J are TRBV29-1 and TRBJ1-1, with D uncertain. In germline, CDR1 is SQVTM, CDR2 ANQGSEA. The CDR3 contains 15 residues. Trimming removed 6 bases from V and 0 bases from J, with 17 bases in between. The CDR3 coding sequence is TGCAGCGTCGTCCGGGTGGCCAGCATGAACACTGAAGCTTTCTTT. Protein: CSVVRVASMNTEAFF.

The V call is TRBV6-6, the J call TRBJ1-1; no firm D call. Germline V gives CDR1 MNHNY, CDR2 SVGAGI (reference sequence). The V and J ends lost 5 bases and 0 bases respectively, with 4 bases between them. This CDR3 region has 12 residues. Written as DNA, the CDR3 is TGTGCCAGCAGTGCTCTGAACACTGAAGCTTTCTTT. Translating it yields CASSALNTEAFF.

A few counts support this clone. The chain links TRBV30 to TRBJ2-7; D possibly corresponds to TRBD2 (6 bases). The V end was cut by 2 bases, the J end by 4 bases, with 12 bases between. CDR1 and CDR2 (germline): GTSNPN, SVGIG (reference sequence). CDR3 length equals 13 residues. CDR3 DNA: TGTGCCTGGAGTCCCGGGACTTATTACGAGCAGTACTTC. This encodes CAWSPGTYYEQYF.

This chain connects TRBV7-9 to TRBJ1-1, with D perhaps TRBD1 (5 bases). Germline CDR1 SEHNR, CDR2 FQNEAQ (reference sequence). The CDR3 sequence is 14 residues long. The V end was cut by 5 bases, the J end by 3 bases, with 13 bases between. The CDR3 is CASSPQWGYTEAFF. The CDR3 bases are TGTGCCAGCAGCCCCCAGTGGGGGTACACTGAAGCTTTCTTT.

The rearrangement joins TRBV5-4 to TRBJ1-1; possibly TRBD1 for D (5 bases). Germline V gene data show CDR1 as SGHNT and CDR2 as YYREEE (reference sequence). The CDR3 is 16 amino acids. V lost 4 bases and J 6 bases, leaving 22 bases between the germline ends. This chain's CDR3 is CASSTSVRGSEAEAFF. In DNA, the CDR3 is TGTGCCAGCAGCACCTCCGTAAGGGGTTCAGAGGCTGAAGCTTTCTTT. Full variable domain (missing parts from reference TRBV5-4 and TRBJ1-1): ETGVTQSPTHLIKTRGQQVTLRCSSQSGHNTVSWYQQALGQGPQFIFQYYREEENGRGNFPPRFSGLQFPNYSSELNVNALELDDSALYLCASSTSVRGSEAEAFFGQGTRLTVV.

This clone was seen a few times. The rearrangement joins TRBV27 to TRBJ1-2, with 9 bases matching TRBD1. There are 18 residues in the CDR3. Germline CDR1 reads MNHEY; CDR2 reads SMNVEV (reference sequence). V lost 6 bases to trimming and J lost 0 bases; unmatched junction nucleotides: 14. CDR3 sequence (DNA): TGTGCCAGCAGACCCTACATCGGGACAGGGTCCTCTAACTATGGCTACACCTTC. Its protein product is CASRPYIGTGSSNYGYTF.

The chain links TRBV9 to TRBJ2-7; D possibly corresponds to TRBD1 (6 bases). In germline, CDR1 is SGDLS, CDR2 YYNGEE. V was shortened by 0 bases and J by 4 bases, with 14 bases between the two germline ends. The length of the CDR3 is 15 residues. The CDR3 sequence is CASSVGGTGKYEQYF. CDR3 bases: TGTGCCAGCAGCGTAGGGGGAACAGGGAAGTACGAGCAGTACTTC.

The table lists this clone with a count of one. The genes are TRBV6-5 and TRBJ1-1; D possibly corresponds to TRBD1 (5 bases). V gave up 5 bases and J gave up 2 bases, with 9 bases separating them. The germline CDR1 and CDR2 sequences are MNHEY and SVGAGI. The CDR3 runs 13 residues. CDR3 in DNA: TGTGCCAGCAGTGTCGACAGAAACACTGAAGCTTTCTTT. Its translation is CASSVDRNTEAFF.

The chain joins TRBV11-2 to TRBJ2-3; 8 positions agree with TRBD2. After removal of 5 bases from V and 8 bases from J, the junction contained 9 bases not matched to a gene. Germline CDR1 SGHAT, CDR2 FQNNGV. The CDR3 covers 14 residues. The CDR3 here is CASSRGGTLGTQYF. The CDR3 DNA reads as TGTGCCAGCAGCCGGGGGGGAACCCTCGGTACGCAGTATTTT.

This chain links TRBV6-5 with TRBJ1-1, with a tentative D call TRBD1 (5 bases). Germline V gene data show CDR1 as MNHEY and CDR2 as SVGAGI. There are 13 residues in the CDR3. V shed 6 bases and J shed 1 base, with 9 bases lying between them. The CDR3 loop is CASRRDRNTEAFF. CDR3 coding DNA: TGTGCCAGCAGAAGAGACAGGAACACTGAAGCTTTCTTT.